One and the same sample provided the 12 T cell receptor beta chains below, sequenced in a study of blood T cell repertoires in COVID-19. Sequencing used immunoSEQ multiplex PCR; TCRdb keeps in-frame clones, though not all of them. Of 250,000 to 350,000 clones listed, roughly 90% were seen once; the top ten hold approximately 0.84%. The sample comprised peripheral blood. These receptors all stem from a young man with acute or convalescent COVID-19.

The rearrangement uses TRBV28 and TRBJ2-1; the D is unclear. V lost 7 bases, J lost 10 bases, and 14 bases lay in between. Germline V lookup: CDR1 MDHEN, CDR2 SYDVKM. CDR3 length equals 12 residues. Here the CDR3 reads CASINRKREQFF. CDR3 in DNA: TGTGCCAGCATCAATCGGAAGAGGGAGCAGTTCTTC.

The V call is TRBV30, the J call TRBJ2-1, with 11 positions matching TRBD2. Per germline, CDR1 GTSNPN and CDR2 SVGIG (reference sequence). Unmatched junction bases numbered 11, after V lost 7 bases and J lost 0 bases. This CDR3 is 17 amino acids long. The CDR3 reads CAFGLAGGLSSYNEQFF. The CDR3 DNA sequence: TGTGCCTTTGGGCTAGCGGGGGGCTTAAGCTCCTACAATGAGCAGTTCTTC.

The chain's CDR3 is CASSPGGGVGYTF. The CDR3, as DNA: TGTGCCAGCTCACCAGGAGGAGGGGTCGGCTACACCTTC. J is TRBJ1-2 and V is TRBV18; D is possibly TRBD1 (5 bases). Germline assignment: CDR1 KGHSH and CDR2 LQKENI. The CDR3 is made up of 13 amino acids. V dropped 2 bases and J dropped 8 bases, with 12 bases sitting between them. The full variable domain, rest sourced from reference TRBV18 and TRBJ1-2, is NAGVMQNPRHLVRRRGQEARLRCSPMKGHSHVYWYRQLPEEGLKFMVYLQKENIIDESGMPKERFSAEFPKEGPSILRIQQVVRGDSAAYFCASSPGGGVGYTFGSGTRLTVV.

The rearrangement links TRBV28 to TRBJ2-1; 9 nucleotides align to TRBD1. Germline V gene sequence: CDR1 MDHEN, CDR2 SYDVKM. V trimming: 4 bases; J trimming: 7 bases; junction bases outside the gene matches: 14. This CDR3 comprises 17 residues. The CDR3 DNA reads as TGTGCCAGCAGTTCACATCCCACAGGGGGCGGTAGAAATGAGCAGTTCTTC. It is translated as CASSSHPTGGGRNEQFF.

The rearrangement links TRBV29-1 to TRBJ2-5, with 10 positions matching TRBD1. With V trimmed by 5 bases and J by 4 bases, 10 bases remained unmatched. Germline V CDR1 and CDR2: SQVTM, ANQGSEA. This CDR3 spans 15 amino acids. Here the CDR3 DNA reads TGCAGCGTTAACACCCCGGGACAGGGGCTAGAGACCCAGTACTTC. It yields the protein CSVNTPGQGLETQYF.

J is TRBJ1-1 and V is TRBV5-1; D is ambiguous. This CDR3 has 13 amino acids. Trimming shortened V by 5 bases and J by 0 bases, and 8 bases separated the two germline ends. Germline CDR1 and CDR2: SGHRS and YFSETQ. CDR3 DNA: TGCGCCAGCAGTCAGAACATGAACACTGAAGCTTTCTTT. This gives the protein CASSQNMNTEAFF.

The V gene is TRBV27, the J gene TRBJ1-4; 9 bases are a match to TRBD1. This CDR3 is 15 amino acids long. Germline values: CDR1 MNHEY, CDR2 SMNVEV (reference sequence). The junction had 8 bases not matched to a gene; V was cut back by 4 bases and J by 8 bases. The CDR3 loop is CASSYDRGDREKLFF. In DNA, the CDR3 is TGTGCCAGCAGTTACGACAGGGGGGATCGGGAAAAACTGTTTTTT.

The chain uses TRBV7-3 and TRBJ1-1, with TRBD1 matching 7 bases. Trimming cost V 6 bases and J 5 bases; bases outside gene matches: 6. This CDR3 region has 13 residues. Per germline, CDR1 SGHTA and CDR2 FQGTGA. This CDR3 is CASRGGAETEAFF. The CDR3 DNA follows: TGTGCCAGCAGAGGGGGCGCCGAAACTGAAGCTTTCTTT. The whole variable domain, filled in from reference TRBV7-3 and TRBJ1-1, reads GAGVSQTPSNKVTEKGKYVELRCDPISGHTALYWYRQSLGQGPEFLIYFQGTGAADDSGLPNDRFFAVRPEGSVSTLKIQRTERGDSAVYLCASRGGAETEAFFGQGTRLTVV.

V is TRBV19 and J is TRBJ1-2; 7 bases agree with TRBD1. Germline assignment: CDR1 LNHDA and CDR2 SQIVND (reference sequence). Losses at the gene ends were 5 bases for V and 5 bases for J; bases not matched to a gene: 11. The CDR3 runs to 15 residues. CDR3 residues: CASSARQGVQYGYTF. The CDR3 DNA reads TGTGCCAGTAGTGCCCGCCAGGGGGTCCAGTATGGCTACACCTTC.

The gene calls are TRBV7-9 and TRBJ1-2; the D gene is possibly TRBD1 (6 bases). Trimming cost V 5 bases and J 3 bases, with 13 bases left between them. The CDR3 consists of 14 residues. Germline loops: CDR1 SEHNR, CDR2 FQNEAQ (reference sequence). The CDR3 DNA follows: TGTGCCAGCAGCAGGGGGGTAGGGGACTATGGCTACACCTTC. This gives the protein CASSRGVGDYGYTF.

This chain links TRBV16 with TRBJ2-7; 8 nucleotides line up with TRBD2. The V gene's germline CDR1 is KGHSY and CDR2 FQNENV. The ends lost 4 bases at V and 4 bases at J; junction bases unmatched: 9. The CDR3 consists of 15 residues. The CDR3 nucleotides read TGTGCCAGCAGCCCACCGGTAGCGGGGTTGTACGAGCAGTACTTC. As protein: CASSPPVAGLYEQYF. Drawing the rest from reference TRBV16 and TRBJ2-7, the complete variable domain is GEEVAQTPKHLVRGEGQKAKLYCAPIKGHSYVFWYQQVLKNEFKFLISFQNENVFDETGMPKERFSAKCLPNSPCSLEIQATKLEDSAVYFCASSPPVAGLYEQYFGPGTRLTVT.

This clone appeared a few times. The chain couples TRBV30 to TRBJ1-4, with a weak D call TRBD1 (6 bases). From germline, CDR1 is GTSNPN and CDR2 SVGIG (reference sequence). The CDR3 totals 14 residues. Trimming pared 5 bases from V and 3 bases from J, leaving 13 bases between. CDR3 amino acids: CAWGRTDPNEKLFF. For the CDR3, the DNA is TGTGCCTGGGGCCGGACAGACCCTAATGAAAAACTGTTTTTT.